The 15 T cell receptor beta chains reported below all come from one sample, sequenced in a study of cytomegalovirus exposure and HLA in healthy donors. A multiplex PCR was run with 60 Vbeta primers and 13 Jbeta primers. The assay was immunoSEQ multiplex PCR, and TCRdb's table has in-frame clones only and misses some. Among 100,000 to 150,000 clones listed, roughly 87% were seen once. Sequencing was performed on PBMCs. Every receptor here comes from a woman aged 18-29 years in good health and CMV-seronegative.

This chain connects TRBV10-3 to TRBJ2-7; D is possibly TRBD1 (6 bases). This CDR3 contains 13 residues. The V end lost 10 bases, the J end lost 4 bases, and 17 bases lay between the germline ends. Germline assignment: CDR1 ENHRY and CDR2 SYGVKD. CDR3 loop: CATLGGGPYEQYF. The CDR3 DNA is TGTGCCACACTTGGTGGGGGCCCGTACGAGCAGTACTTC.

The chain links TRBV5-1 to TRBJ1-5; D is unclear. The CDR3 has 15 residues. Per germline, CDR1 SGHRS and CDR2 YFSETQ. V shed 0 bases and J shed 0 bases, with 7 bases lying between them. The CDR3 DNA sequence: TGCGCCAGCAGCTTGGACGGAGATAGCAATCAGCCCCAGCATTTT. Amino acids: CASSLDGDSNQPQHF.

This chain joins TRBV5-1 and TRBJ2-7; TRBD1 might be the D (6 bases). CDR1 and CDR2 from the germline V gene are SGHRS and YFSETQ. The CDR3 covers 13 residues. The V and J ends lost 3 bases and 4 bases respectively, with 11 bases between them. The DNA of the CDR3 is TGCGCCAGCAGCTCGACCAGGGGATACGAGCAGTACTTC. The encoded protein is CASSSTRGYEQYF.

The V call is TRBV6-1, the J call TRBJ1-3; the D is unclear. The germline V gene has CDR1 MNHNS and CDR2 SASEGT. V was cut by 8 bases and J by 4 bases, with 9 bases left in between. This CDR3 is built from 12 residues. The CDR3 DNA sequence: TGTGCCAGCCTAACCACCGGAAACACCATATATTTT. It specifies CASLTTGNTIYF.

Comments on this clone: Germline is not matched at one junction end, which may reflect a read error. The rearrangement links TRBV19 to TRBJ2-7, with unresolved D. The CDR3 has 11 amino acids. Germline V lookup: CDR1 LNHDA, CDR2 SQIVND (reference sequence). CDR3 sequence: CASSISDEQYF. As DNA, the CDR3 is TGTGCCAGTAGTATCTCCGACGAGCAGTACTTC. The full variable domain, with the rest looked up from reference TRBV19 and TRBJ2-7, is DGGITQSPKYLFRKEGQNVTLSCEQNLNHDAMYWYRQDPGQGLRLIYYSQIVNDFQKGDIAEGYSVSREKKESFPLTVTSAQKNPTAFYLCASSISDEQYFGPGTRLTVT.

The chain is built from TRBV5-1 and TRBJ1-2; D perhaps matches TRBD1 (6 bases). Trimming removed 4 bases at V and 10 bases at J, with 23 bases between. Per the germline V gene, CDR1 is SGHRS and CDR2 is YFSETQ. The length of the CDR3 is 15 residues. CDR3 nucleotide sequence: TGCGCCAGCAGCCCGAAACCACCGGGACATTTGCCCTACACCTTC. Residues: CASSPKPPGHLPYTF.

On this clone itself: At the DNA level, this CDR3 is encoded by other sequences in the same sample as well. The V and J genes are TRBV7-9 and TRBJ1-2; D call uncertain. Germline CDR1 SEHNR, CDR2 FQNEAQ (reference sequence). Trimming shortened V by 4 bases and J by 0 bases, and 9 bases separated the two germline ends. The CDR3 spans 14 residues. CDR3 bases: TGTGCCAGCAGCTATCATGAGCCTAACTATGGCTACACCTTC. This codes for CASSYHEPNYGYTF.

This chain links TRBV5-4 with TRBJ2-7; 10 bases line up with TRBD1. The V gene's germline CDR1 is SGHNT and CDR2 YYREEE (reference sequence). With 4 bases clipped from V and 2 bases from J, the junction kept 9 bases outside the gene matches. The length of the CDR3 is 16 residues. CDR3 sequence (DNA): TGTGCCAGCAGCCGTGTGACAGGGGGCGTTACCTACGAGCAGTACTTC. This codes for CASSRVTGGVTYEQYF.

This clone was recorded only once. This CDR3 reads CASSPGQQRGAFF. The CDR3 DNA reads TGTGCCAGCAGCCCGGGACAGCAAAGGGGAGCTTTCTTT. The V gene is TRBV7-2, the J gene TRBJ1-1, with 7 positions matching TRBD1. The CDR3 has 13 amino acids. The J segment lost 10 bases and the V segment lost 5 bases, leaving 10 bases of the junction unmatched. Germline CDR1 is SGHTA and CDR2 is FQGNSA.

The rearrangement joins TRBV5-4 to TRBJ2-1; 9 nucleotides align to TRBD2. Germline V gives CDR1 SGHNT, CDR2 YYREEE (reference sequence). This CDR3 has 16 amino acids. J was trimmed by 0 bases and V by 4 bases; bases with no gene match: 5. The CDR3 region is CASSRAAGGSYNEQFF. In nucleotides, the CDR3 is TGTGCCAGCAGCCGGGCAGCGGGAGGCTCCTACAATGAGCAGTTCTTC.

The rearrangement joins TRBV19 to TRBJ1-2; 8 bases fit TRBD1. V lost 7 bases and J lost 4; bases outside the gene matches: 8. CDR1 is LNHDA and CDR2 is SQIVND in the germline V gene (reference sequence). The CDR3 has 14 amino acids. DNA for the CDR3: TGTGCCAGTATCCGGACAGGGTCGGCCTATGGCTACACCTTC. It yields the protein CASIRTGSAYGYTF.

The chain joins TRBV7-8 to TRBJ2-3; D gene unclear. This CDR3 contains 14 residues. V lost 1 base and J lost 3, with 8 bases in between. The germline gives CDR1 SGHVS, CDR2 FQNEAQ. This CDR3 reads CASSLDGATDTQYF. In DNA, the CDR3 is TGTGCCAGCAGCTTAGACGGAGCGACAGATACGCAGTATTTT. Full variable domain (missing parts from reference TRBV7-8 and TRBJ2-3): GAGVSQSPRYKVAKRGQDVALRCDPISGHVSLFWYQQALGQGPEFLTYFQNEAQLDKSGLPSDRFFAERPEGSVSTLKIQRTQQEDSAVYLCASSLDGATDTQYFGPGTRLTVL.

The V and J genes are TRBV6-5 and TRBJ1-3, with D uncertain. The ends were cut back, 6 bases at V and 7 bases at J, with 13 bases in the middle. CDR3 size: 13 residues. Per the germline V gene, CDR1 is MNHEY and CDR2 is SVGAGI. DNA of the CDR3: TGTGCCAGCAGCCCCGCCGGAGATAACACCATATATTTT. Translating it yields CASSPAGDNTIYF.

The chain carries TRBV5-4 and TRBJ2-5, with a weak D call TRBD2 (5 bases). Germline CDR1 reads SGHNT; CDR2 reads YYREEE (reference sequence). The CDR3 is 14 amino acids. The V end lost 0 bases, the J end lost 1 base, and 7 bases lay between the germline ends. The CDR3 sequence: CASSLGTVQETQYF. CDR3 bases: TGTGCCAGCAGCTTGGGGACTGTCCAAGAGACCCAGTACTTC.

This chain connects TRBV5-1 to TRBJ2-3; 9 bases line up with TRBD2. The CDR3 has 16 residues. Germline-derived CDR1 and CDR2 are SGHRS and YFSETQ. V was clipped by 2 bases and J by 5 bases; unmatched bases: 9. The CDR3, as DNA: TGCGCCAGCAGCTTTAGGGCGGGAGGGCCGGGAGATACGCAGTATTTT. Protein product: CASSFRAGGPGDTQYF.